One sample yielded the 18 T cell receptor beta chains listed below, sequenced in a study of chemoradiotherapy in HPV16-positive cancers. Using immunoSEQ multiplex PCR, the repertoire was profiled, and TCRdb retains in-frame clones only, with some absent. The data show 15,000 or so clones, 90% seen once. The sequencing used blood, collected from a patient who underwent chemoradiotherapy. These receptors came from a human donor with HPV-associated anogenital cancer.

The chain links TRBV10-3 to TRBJ2-7; the match to TRBD2 covers 7 bases. Germline lookup yields CDR1 ENHRY and CDR2 SYGVKD. The CDR3 spans 14 residues. Losses at the gene ends were 2 bases for V and 4 bases for J; bases not matched to a gene: 5. The CDR3 DNA is TGTGCCATCAGTGAGGGAAGCGGGGCTTACGAGCAGTACGTC. As protein: CAISEGSGAYEQYV.

This clone was seen once. This chain joins TRBV19 and TRBJ2-3; D perhaps matches TRBD1 (6 bases). This CDR3 comprises 15 residues. Germline-derived CDR1 and CDR2 are LNHDA and SQIVND (reference sequence). The germline V and J ends were trimmed by 5 bases and 1 base, with 13 bases remaining between them. The CDR3 coding sequence is TGTGCCAGTAGTGATGGACAGCCGGGCACAGATACGCAGTATTTT. Its protein is CASSDGQPGTDTQYF.

The gene calls are TRBV9 and TRBJ1-2, with D possibly TRBD1 on 5 matching bases. The V and J ends lost 0 bases and 4 bases respectively, with 13 bases between them. The CDR3 has 15 residues. CDR1 SGDLS and CDR2 YYNGEE come from the germline V gene. The CDR3 DNA sequence: TGTGCCAGCAGCGTAGGCACAGAGGGGCTCTATGGCTACACCTTC. This codes for CASSVGTEGLYGYTF.

This chain uses TRBV11-2 with TRBJ2-3; 8 nucleotides match TRBD2. From germline, CDR1 is SGHAT and CDR2 FQNNGV. CDR3 length equals 15 residues. The V and J ends lost 1 base and 3 bases, in that order; junction bases with no gene match: 3. The CDR3 DNA sequence: TGTGCCAGCAGCTTAGCCGGGGGGGCGACAGATACGCAGTATTTT. Protein: CASSLAGGATDTQYF.

The CDR3 DNA sequence: TGTGCCAGCAGTTCGACAGGGGACCAGCCCCAGCATTTT. It is translated as CASSSTGDQPQHF. The rearrangement joins TRBV6-5 to TRBJ1-5; 8 bases fit TRBD1. Germline CDR1 reads MNHEY; CDR2 reads SVGAGI. V was clipped by 4 bases and J by 7 bases; unmatched bases: 3. There are 13 residues in the CDR3.

This clone was recorded once. The chain employs TRBV2 and TRBJ1-5; 10 positions match TRBD1. The CDR3 sequence is 15 residues long. Looked up from germline, CDR1 is SNHLY and CDR2 is FYNNEI. Trimming at V came to 3 bases and at J to 4 bases, leaving 3 bases not matched to a gene. CDR3 in amino acids: CASSEDRGWNQPQHF. DNA for the CDR3: TGTGCCAGCAGTGAGGACAGGGGGTGGAATCAGCCCCAGCATTTT.

The CDR3 protein is CSVAYSGGEADTQYF. In DNA, the CDR3 is TGCAGCGTTGCCTATAGCGGGGGTGAGGCAGATACGCAGTATTTT. The chain is built from TRBV29-1 and TRBJ2-3; 9 bases match TRBD2. V lost 4 bases and J lost 4; bases outside the gene matches: 9. This CDR3 region has 15 residues. Germline V gene data show CDR1 as SQVTM and CDR2 as ANQGSEA.

The CDR3 protein is CASSLQGDNSPLHF. The CDR3 nucleotides read TGTGCCAGCAGTTTACAGGGTGATAATTCACCCCTCCACTTT. The V gene is TRBV2, the J gene TRBJ1-6; TRBD1 might be the D (6 bases). Germline V gives CDR1 SNHLY, CDR2 FYNNEI. Trimming left V 5 bases short and J 5 bases short, with 10 bases between. This CDR3 is 14 amino acids long.

V usage is TRBV30 and J usage is TRBJ1-2; weak D call: TRBD1 (5 bases). Germline loops: CDR1 GTSNPN, CDR2 SVGIG (reference sequence). This CDR3 has 15 residues. V was trimmed by 6 bases and J by 5 bases, leaving 22 bases between them. CDR3 nucleotide sequence: TGTGCCTGCCCCGAGGAGGGGAAGGGGCTATATGGCTACACCTTC. Its protein is CACPEEGKGLYGYTF.

The chain combines TRBV5-6 with TRBJ1-1; possibly TRBD1 for D (6 bases). Germline CDR1 is SGHDT and CDR2 is YYEEEE. Trimming took off 0 bases at V and 3 bases at J, with 6 bases between the two ends. The CDR3 loop spans 13 amino acids. CDR3 region: CASSLAGDTEAFF. Here the CDR3 DNA reads TGTGCCAGCAGCTTGGCAGGGGACACTGAAGCTTTCTTT.

The rearrangement uses TRBV7-9 and TRBJ1-1; no clear D. The CDR3 has 13 amino acids. The V and J ends lost 5 bases and 1 base respectively, with 8 bases between them. The germline V gene encodes CDR1 SEHNR and CDR2 FQNEAQ (reference sequence). The CDR3 region has the DNA TGTGCCAGCAGCGGAGCATGGAACACTGAAGCTTTCTTT. The encoded protein is CASSGAWNTEAFF.

The chain recombines TRBV5-6 with TRBJ2-5; 8 nucleotides agree with TRBD2. Unmatched junction bases numbered 2, after V lost 4 bases and J lost 3 bases. Germline assignment: CDR1 SGHDT and CDR2 YYEEEE. The CDR3 runs 13 residues. DNA of the CDR3: TGTGCCAGCAGCCGGGGGGGGGAAGAGACCCAGTACTTC. It yields the protein CASSRGGEETQYF. Full variable domain (rest looked up from reference TRBV5-6 and TRBJ2-5): DAGVTQSPTHLIKTRGQQVTLRCSPKSGHDTVSWYQQALGQGPQFIFQYYEEEERQRGNFPDRFSGHQFPNYSSELNVNALLLGDSALYLCASSRGGEETQYFGPGTRLLVL.

The gene calls are TRBV6-5 and TRBJ1-1; weak D call: TRBD1 (6 bases). The CDR3 length is 14 residues. The V end lost 0 bases, the J end lost 4 bases, and 9 bases lay between the germline ends. Germline V CDR1 and CDR2: MNHEY, SVGAGI. The chain's CDR3 is CASSYSQGSTEAFF. CDR3 sequence (DNA): TGTGCCAGCAGTTACTCGCAGGGGTCCACTGAAGCTTTCTTT.

This clone was picked up a small number of times. The chain has TRBV11-2 and TRBJ2-1; possibly TRBD2 for D (6 bases). The CDR3 loop spans 13 amino acids. Germline assignment: CDR1 SGHAT and CDR2 FQNNGV. V shed 5 bases and J shed 9 bases, with 14 bases lying between them. The CDR3 DNA reads TGTGCCAGCAGCCCCGAGTGGGGAGGTGAGCAGTTCTTC. Its protein product is CASSPEWGGEQFF. The variable domain in full, with the rest retrieved from reference TRBV11-2 and TRBJ2-1, is EAGVAQSPRYKIIEKRQSVAFWCNPISGHATLYWYQQILGQGPKLLIQFQNNGVVDDSQLPKDRFSAERLKGVDSTLKIQPAKLEDSAVYLCASSPEWGGEQFFGPGTRLTVL.

The rearrangement joins TRBV11-3 to TRBJ2-3, with 11 bases identical to TRBD2. Germline V gene lookup returns CDR1 SGHNT and CDR2 YENEEA. V lost 5 bases to trimming and J lost 6 bases; unmatched junction nucleotides: 4. This CDR3 comprises 14 residues. This CDR3 reads CASSTRLAGDTQYF. The DNA for the CDR3 is TGTGCCAGCAGCACACGACTAGCGGGGGATACGCAGTATTTT.

This chain connects TRBV5-5 to TRBJ2-1; D is possibly TRBD1 or TRBD2 (5 bases each). This CDR3 has 14 residues. V dropped 2 bases and J dropped 7 bases, with 13 bases sitting between them. From germline, CDR1 is SGHKS and CDR2 YYEKEE (reference sequence). CDR3 amino acids: CASSFPGRMNEQFF. The CDR3 nucleotides are TGTGCCAGCAGCTTCCCGGGGCGCATGAATGAGCAGTTCTTC. The variable domain in full, with the rest retrieved from reference TRBV5-5 and TRBJ2-1, is DAGVTQSPTHLIKTRGQQVTLRCSPISGHKSVSWYQQVLGQGPQFIFQYYEKEERGRGNFPDRFSARQFPNYSSELNVNALLLGDSALYLCASSFPGRMNEQFFGPGTRLTVL.

V usage is TRBV19 and J usage is TRBJ2-3; 12 bases are a match to TRBD2. This CDR3 is built from 15 residues. The germline gives CDR1 LNHDA, CDR2 SQIVND (reference sequence). J gave up 5 bases and V 6 bases, and 6 bases lay outside the gene matches. The CDR3 spells CASSPLAGGKDTQYF. The CDR3 region has the DNA TGTGCCAGTAGCCCCCTAGCGGGGGGGAAAGATACGCAGTATTTT. The complete variable domain, with remaining parts taken from reference TRBV19 and TRBJ2-3, reads DGGITQSPKYLFRKEGQNVTLSCEQNLNHDAMYWYRQDPGQGLRLIYYSQIVNDFQKGDIAEGYSVSREKKESFPLTVTSAQKNPTAFYLCASSPLAGGKDTQYFGPGTRLTVL.

This chain joins TRBV14 and TRBJ2-1; D possibly corresponds to TRBD1 (5 bases). CDR1 and CDR2 from the germline V gene are SGHDN and FVKESK. V lost 4 bases and J 2 bases, leaving 12 bases between the germline ends. CDR3 length: 15 residues. CDR3 DNA sequence: TGTGCCAGCAGCCCGCCCTGGACAACCTACAATGAGCAGTTCTTC. This codes for CASSPPWTTYNEQFF.